This TCR beta chain emerged from a study of blood T cell repertoires in COVID-19. Study at large: There were acute and convalescent COVID-19 samples, and they came from the United States, Italy and Spain. PBMCs, B-cell-depleted T cells, or T cells provided the cDNA or gDNA that made up the material.

V was cut by 0 bases and J by 0 bases, with 5 bases left in between. The CDR3 loop spans 14 amino acids. Per germline, CDR1 KGHSH and CDR2 LQKENI. Per the original data handling: Reference gene primer amplification gave nucleated cell count estimates. Only in-frame clones appear in the TCRdb table, and some are missing; sequencing was by immunoSEQ multiplex PCR. The DNA gave D and trimming, while V, J and clone size come from that table. Of roughly 150,000 clones in the sample, around 81% were seen once. Sequencing used peripheral blood. This chain joins TRBV18 and TRBJ1-1; no clear D. The receptor was derived from a woman older than 75 with COVID-19, enrolled during active disease. The CDR3 loop reads CASSPPVVNTEAFF. Here the CDR3 DNA reads TGTGCCAGCTCACCACCCGTTGTGAACACTGAAGCTTTCTTT.